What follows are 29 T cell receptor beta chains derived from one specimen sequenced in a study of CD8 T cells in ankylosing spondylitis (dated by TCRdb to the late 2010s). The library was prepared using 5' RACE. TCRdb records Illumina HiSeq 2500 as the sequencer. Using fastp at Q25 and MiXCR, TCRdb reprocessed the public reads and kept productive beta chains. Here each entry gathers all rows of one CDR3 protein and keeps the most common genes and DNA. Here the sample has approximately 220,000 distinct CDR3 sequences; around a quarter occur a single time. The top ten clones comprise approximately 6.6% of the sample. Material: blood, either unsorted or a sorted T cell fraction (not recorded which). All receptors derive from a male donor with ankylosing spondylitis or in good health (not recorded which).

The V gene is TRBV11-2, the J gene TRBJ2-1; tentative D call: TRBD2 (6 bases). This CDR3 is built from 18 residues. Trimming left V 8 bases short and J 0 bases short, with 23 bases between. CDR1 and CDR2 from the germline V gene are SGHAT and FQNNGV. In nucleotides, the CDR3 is TGTGCCAGCCAAAAAGCTTATGCTAGCGCAAGCTCCTACAATGAGCAGTTCTTC. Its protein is CASQKAYASASSYNEQFF.

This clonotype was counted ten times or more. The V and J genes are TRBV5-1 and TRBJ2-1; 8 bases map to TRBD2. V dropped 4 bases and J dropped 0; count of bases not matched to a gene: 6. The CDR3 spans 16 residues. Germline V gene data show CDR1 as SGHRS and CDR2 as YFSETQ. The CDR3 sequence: CASSLRSGSSYNEQFF. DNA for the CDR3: TGCGCCAGCAGCCTCCGGAGCGGGAGCTCCTACAATGAGCAGTTCTTC.

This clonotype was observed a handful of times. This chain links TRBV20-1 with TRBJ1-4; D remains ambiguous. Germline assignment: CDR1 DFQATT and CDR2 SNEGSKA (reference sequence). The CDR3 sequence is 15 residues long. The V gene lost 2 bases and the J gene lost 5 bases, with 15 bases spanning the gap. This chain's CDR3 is CSARIPGSLNEKLFF. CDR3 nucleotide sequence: TGCAGTGCTAGAATACCAGGCTCATTGAATGAAAAACTGTTTTTT.

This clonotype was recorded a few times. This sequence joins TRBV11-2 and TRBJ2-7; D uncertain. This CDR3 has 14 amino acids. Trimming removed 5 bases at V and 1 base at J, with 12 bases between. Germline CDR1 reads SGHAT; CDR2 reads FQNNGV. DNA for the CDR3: TGTGCCAGCAGCCCCTCAAGTTTTTCCTACGAGCAGTACTTC. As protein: CASSPSSFSYEQYF. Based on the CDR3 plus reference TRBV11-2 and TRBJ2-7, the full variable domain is EAGVAQSPRYKIIEKRQSVAFWCNPISGHATLYWYQQILGQGPKLLIQFQNNGVVDDSQLPKDRFSAERLKGVDSTLKIQPAKLEDSAVYLCASSPSSFSYEQYFGPGTRLTVT.

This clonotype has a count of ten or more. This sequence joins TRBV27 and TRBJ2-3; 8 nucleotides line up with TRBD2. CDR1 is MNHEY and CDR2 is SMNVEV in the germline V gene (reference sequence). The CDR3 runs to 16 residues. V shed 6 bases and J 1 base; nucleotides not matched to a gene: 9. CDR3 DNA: TGTGCCAGCAGCCTCTTACCGGGGGGGGGCACAGATACGCAGTATTTT. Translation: CASSLLPGGGTDTQYF.

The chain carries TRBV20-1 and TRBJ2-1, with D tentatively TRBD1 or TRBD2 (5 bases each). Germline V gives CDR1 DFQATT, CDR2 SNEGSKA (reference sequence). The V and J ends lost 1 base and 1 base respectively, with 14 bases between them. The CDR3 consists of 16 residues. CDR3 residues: CSARGRDGVSYNEQFF. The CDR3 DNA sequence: TGCAGTGCTAGAGGCCGGGACGGAGTGTCCTACAATGAGCAGTTCTTC.

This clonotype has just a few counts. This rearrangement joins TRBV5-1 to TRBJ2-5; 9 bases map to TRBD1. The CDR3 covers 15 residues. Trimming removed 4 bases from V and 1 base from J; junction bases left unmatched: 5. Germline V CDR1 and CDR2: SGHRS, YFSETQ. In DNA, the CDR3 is TGCGCCAGCAGCGGGATGACAGGGGGCCAAGAGACCCAGTACTTC. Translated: CASSGMTGGQETQYF.

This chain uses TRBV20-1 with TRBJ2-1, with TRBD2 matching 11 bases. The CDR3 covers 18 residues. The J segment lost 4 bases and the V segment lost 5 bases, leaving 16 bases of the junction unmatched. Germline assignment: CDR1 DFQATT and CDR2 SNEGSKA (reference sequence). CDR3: CSAPTSLRLAGQYNEQFF. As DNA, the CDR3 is TGCAGTGCTCCGACGAGCCTCCGACTAGCGGGACAGTACAATGAGCAGTTCTTC.

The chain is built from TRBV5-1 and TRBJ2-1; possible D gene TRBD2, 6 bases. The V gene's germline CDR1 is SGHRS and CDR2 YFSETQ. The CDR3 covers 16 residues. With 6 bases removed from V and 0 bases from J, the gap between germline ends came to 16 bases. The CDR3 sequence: CASKRTSLSSYNEQFF. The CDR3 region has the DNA TGCGCCAGCAAAAGAACTAGCTTAAGCTCCTACAATGAGCAGTTCTTC.

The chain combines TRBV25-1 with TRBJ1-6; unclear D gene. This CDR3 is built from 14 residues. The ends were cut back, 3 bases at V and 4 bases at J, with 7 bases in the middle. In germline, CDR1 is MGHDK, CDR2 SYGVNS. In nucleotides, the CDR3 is TGTGCCAGCAGTGATGGTAGTTATAATTCACCCCTCCACTTT. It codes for CASSDGSYNSPLHF.

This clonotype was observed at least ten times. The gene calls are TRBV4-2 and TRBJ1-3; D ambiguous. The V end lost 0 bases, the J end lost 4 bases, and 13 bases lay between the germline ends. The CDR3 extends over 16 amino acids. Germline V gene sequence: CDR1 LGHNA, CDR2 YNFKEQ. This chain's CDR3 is CASSQEIRAGGNTIYF. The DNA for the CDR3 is TGTGCCAGCAGCCAAGAAATAAGGGCAGGAGGAAACACCATATATTTT.

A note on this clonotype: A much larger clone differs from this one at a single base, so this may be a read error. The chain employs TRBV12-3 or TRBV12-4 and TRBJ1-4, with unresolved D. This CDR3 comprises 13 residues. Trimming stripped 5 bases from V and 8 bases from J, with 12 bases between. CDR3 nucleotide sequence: TGTGCCAGCAGTCTTAAGGGCGGGGAAAAACTGTTTTTT. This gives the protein CASSLKGGEKLFF.

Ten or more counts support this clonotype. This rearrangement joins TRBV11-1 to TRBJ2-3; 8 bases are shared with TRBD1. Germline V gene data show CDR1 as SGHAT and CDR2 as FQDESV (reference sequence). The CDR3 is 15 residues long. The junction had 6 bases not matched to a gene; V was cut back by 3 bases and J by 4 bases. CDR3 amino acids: CASSLWTGKADTQYF. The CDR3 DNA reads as TGTGCCAGCAGCTTGTGGACAGGGAAAGCAGATACGCAGTATTTT.

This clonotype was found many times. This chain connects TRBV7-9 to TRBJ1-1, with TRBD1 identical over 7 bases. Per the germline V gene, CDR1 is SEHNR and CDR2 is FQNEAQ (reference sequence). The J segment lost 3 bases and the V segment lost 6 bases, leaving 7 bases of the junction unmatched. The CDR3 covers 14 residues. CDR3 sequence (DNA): TGTGCCAGCAGTTCACAGGGGACCGACACTGAAGCTTTCTTT. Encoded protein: CASSSQGTDTEAFF.

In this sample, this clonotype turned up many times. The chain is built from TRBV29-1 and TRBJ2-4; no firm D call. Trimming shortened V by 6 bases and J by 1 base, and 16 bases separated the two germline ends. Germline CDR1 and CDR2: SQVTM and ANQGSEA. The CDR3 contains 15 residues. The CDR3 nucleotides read TGCAGCGTCCAAACGCCCCCACTGGCCAAAAACATTCAGTACTTC. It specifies CSVQTPPLAKNIQYF.

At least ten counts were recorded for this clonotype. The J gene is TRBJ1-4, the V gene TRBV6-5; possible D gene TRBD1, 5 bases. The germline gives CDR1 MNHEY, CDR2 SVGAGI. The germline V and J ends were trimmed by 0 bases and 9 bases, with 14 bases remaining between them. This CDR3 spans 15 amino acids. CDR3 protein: CASSYSAGPAKKLFF. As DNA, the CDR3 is TGTGCCAGCAGTTACTCGGCAGGGCCTGCGAAAAAACTGTTTTTT.

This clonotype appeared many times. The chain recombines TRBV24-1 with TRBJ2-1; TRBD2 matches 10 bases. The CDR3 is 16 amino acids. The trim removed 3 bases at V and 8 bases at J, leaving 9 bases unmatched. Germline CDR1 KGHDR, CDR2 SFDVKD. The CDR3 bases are TGTGCCACCAGTGATAGTAGTAGCGGGAGGAAGGATGAGCAGTTCTTC. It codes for CATSDSSSGRKDEQFF.

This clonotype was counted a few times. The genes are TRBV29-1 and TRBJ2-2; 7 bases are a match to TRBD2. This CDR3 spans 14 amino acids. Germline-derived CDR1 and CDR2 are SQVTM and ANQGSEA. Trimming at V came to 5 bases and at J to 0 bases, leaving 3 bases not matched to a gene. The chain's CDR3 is CSVLLAANTGELFF. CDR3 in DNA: TGCAGCGTTTTGCTAGCGGCGAACACCGGGGAGCTGTTTTTT.

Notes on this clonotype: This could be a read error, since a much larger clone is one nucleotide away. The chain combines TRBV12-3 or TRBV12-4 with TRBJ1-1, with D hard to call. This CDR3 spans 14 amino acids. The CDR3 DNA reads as TGTACCAGCAGTTTTTCAGTCTCGAACACTGAAGCTTTCTTT. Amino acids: CTSSFSVSNTEAFF.

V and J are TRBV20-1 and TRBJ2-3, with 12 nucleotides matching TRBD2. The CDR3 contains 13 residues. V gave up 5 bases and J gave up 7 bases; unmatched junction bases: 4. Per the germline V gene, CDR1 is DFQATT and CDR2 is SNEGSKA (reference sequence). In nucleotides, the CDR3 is TGCAGTGCTCCGACTAGCGGGAGTCATACGCAGTATTTT. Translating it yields CSAPTSGSHTQYF.

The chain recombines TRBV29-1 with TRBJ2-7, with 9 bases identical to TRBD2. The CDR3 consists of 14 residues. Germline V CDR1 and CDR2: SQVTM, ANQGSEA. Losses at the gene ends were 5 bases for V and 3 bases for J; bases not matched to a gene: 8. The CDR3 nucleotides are TGCAGCGTTTATGGGAGCGGGGGGAACTACGAGCAGTACTTC. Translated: CSVYGSGGNYEQYF.

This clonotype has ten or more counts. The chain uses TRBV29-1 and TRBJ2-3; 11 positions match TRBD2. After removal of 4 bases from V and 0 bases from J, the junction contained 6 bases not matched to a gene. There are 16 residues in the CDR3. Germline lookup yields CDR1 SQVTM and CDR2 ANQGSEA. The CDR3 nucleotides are TGCAGCGTTGGGGGACTAGCGGCGACTAGCACAGATACGCAGTATTTT. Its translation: CSVGGLAATSTDTQYF.

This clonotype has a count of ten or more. This CDR3 is CASSEYRGVTGTDTQYF. In nucleotides, the CDR3 is TGTGCCAGCAGTGAATATAGGGGGGTTACTGGCACAGATACGCAGTATTTT. This rearrangement joins TRBV25-1 to TRBJ2-3, with D tentatively TRBD1 or TRBD2 (6 bases each). V lost 0 bases, J lost 1 base, and 14 bases lay in between. The V gene's germline CDR1 is MGHDK and CDR2 SYGVNS. The CDR3 sequence is 17 residues long.

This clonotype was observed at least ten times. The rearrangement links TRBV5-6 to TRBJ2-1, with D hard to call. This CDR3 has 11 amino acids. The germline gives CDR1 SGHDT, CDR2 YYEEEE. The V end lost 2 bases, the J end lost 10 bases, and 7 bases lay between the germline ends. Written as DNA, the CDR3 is TGTGCCAGCAGCTTCCTGAAGGAGCAGTTCTTC. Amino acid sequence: CASSFLKEQFF.

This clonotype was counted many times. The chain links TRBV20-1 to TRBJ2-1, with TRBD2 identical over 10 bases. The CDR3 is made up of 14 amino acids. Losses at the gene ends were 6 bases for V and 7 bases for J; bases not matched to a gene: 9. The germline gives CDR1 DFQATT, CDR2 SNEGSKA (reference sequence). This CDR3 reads CSAYKREGRNEQFF. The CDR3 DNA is TGCAGTGCCTATAAGCGGGAGGGCCGAAATGAGCAGTTCTTC.

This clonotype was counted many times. The CDR3 DNA follows: TGCAGTGCTAGACCCAGGGAGGGCACAGAGACCCAGTACTTC. Amino acids: CSARPREGTETQYF. The genes are TRBV20-1 and TRBJ2-5; 7 bases map to TRBD2. V gave up 2 bases and J gave up 4 bases; unmatched junction bases: 7. In germline, CDR1 is DFQATT, CDR2 SNEGSKA (reference sequence). The CDR3 contains 14 residues.

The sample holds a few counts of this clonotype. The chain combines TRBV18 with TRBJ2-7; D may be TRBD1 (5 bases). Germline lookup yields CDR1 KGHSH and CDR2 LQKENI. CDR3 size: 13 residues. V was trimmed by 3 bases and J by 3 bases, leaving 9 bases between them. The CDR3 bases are TGTGCCAGCTCACCCTTACAGGACTACGAGCAGTACTTC. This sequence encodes CASSPLQDYEQYF.

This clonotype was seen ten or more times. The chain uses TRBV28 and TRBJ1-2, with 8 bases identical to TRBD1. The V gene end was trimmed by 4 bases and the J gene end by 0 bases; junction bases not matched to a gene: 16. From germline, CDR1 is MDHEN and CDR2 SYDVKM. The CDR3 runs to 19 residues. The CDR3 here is CASSSSLRTGWGSNYGYTF. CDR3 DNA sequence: TGTGCCAGCAGTTCATCCCTACGGACAGGGTGGGGGTCTAACTATGGCTACACCTTC.

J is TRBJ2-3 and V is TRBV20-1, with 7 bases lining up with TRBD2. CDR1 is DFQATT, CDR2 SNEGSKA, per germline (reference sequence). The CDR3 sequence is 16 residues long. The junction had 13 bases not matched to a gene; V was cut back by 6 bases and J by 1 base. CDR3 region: CSARRGERKGTDTQYF. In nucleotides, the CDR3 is TGCAGTGCAAGACGGGGGGAGCGGAAAGGCACAGATACGCAGTATTTT.